The clone carrying this T cell receptor (beta chain) was recorded a few times. The data were obtained in a study of T-cell reconstitution after alpha-beta-depleted transplantation in children. Unique molecular identifiers featured in how the TCRbeta library was prepared. TCRdb processed the PCR reads anew with MiXCR; each CDR3 protein has one entry. Of about 500,000 distinct CDR3 sequences detected, roughly 33% appear once; the ten largest clones hold around 2.5%. Unmatched junction bases numbered 7, after V lost 6 bases and J lost 4 bases. The CDR3 extends over 15 amino acids. The sequence was collected from a human donor who donated a stem cell graft to a child with aplastic anemia. This chain joins TRBV12-3 or TRBV12-4 and TRBJ2-2; 8 positions agree with TRBD1. The sample consisted of PBMCs from the stem cell graft donor, taken from the stem cell graft. CDR3 loop: CASRSQGASTGELFF. In DNA form, the CDR3 reads TGTGCCAGCAGGTCCCAGGGGGCAAGCACCGGGGAGCTGTTTTTT.